The present T cell receptor (beta chain) was sequenced within a study of OX40 agonist ivuxolimab in advanced cancers. For the study at large: Participants averaged 60 years of age (range roughly 23 to 85) and were around 80% male. Study-wide results and caveats: At 0.1 to 3.0 mg/kg and by week 6, CD4+ and CD8+ T cells in the blood had expanded clonally. In general, CD8+ T cells held more expanded clones than CD4+ did, on average.

Germline V lookup: CDR1 LNHDA, CDR2 SQIVND (reference sequence). The CDR3 totals 15 residues. Trimming removed 5 bases from V and 3 bases from J, with 17 bases in between. TCRdb keeps only in-frame clones here, not all; method: immunoSEQ multiplex PCR. The table includes tens of thousands of clones, about 88% detected once. Concerning this clone itself: The antigen remains unidentified.

The TCR sequence derives from an adult with an advanced solid tumor such as melanoma, head and neck, liver or kidney cancer. The material sequenced was CD4+ or CD8+ T cells sorted from blood, taken in a trial of the OX40 agonist ivuxolimab. The chain uses TRBV19 and TRBJ2-7, with a possible D match to TRBD2 (6 bases). This CDR3 reads CASSAAPSEHYEQYF. The CDR3 DNA reads TGTGCCAGTAGTGCAGCCCCTAGCGAACACTACGAGCAGTACTTC. Together with reference TRBV19 and TRBJ2-7, the CDR3 gives the full variable domain: DGGITQSPKYLFRKEGQNVTLSCEQNLNHDAMYWYRQDPGQGLRLIYYSQIVNDFQKGDIAEGYSVSREKKESFPLTVTSAQKNPTAFYLCASSAAPSEHYEQYFGPGTRLTVT.